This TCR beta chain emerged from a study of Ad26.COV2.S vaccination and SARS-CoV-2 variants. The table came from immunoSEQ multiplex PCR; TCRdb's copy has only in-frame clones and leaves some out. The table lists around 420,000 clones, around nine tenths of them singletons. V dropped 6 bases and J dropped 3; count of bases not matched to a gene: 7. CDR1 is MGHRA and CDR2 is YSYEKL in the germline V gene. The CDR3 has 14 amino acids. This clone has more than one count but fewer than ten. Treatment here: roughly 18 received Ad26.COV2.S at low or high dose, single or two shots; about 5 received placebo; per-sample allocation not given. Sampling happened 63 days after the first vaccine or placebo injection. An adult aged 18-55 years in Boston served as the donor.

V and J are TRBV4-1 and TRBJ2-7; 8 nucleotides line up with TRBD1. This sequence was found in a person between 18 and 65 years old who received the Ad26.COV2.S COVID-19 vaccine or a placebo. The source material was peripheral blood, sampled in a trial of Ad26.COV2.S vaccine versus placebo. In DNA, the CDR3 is TGCGCCAGCAGTCAATGGACAGGGTTCTACGAGCAGTACTTC. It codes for CASSQWTGFYEQYF.